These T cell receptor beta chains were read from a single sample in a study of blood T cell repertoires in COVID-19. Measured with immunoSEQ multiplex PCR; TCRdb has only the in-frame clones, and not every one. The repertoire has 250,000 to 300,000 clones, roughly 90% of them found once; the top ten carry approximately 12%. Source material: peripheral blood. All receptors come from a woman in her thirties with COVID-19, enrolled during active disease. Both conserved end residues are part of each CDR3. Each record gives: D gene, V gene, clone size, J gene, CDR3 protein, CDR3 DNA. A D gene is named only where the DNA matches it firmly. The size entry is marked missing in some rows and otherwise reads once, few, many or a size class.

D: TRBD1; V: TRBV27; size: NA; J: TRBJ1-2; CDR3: CASKSGGANYGYTF; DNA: TGTGCCAGCAAGTCAGGGGGAGCTAACTATGGCTACACCTTC
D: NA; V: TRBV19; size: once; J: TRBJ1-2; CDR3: CASRAGGYTF; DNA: TGTGCCAGTCGAGCCGGGGGCTACACCTTC
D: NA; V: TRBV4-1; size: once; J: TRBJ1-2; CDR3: CASSQTSYSSYGYTF; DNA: TGCGCCAGCAGCCAAACCTCCTACAGTAGCTATGGCTACACCTTC
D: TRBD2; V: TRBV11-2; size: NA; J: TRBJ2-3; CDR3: CASSGLAGGGDTQYF; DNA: TGTGCCAGCAGCGGGCTAGCGGGGGGGGGAGATACGCAGTATTTT
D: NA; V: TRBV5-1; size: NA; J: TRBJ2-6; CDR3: CASSLTRGSGANVLTF; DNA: TGCGCCAGCAGCTTGACCAGGGGCTCTGGGGCCAACGTCCTGACTTTC
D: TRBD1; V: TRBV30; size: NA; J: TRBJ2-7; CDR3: CAWSRSYRGSSYEQYF; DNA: TGTGCCTGGAGTCGTTCCTACAGGGGATCCTCCTACGAGCAGTACTTC
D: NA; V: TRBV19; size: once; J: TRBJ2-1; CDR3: CASSIVGASANEQFF; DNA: TGTGCCAGTAGTATAGTGGGCGCCAGTGCGAATGAGCAGTTCTTC
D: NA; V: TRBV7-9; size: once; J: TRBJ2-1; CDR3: CASSPLSAYNEQFF; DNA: TGTGCCAGCAGCCCTCTCAGTGCCTACAATGAGCAGTTCTTC
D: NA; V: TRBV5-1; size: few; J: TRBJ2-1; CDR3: CASSLDQGNEQFF; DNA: TGCGCCAGCAGCTTGGATCAGGGGAATGAGCAGTTCTTC
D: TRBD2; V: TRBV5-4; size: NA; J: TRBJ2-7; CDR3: CASSLTSGGEQYF; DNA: TGTGCCAGCAGCTTGACTAGCGGGGGCGAGCAGTACTTC
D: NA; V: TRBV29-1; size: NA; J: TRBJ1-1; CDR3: CSVPGQGGNTEAFF; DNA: TGCAGCGTTCCCGGGCAGGGTGGGAACACTGAAGCTTTCTTT
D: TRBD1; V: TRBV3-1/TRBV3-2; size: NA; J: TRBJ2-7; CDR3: CASSHGTGVSEQYF; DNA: TGTGCCAGCAGCCATGGGACAGGAGTATCGGAGCAGTACTTC
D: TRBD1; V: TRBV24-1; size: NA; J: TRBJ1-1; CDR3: CATSPTPGQGDVEAFF; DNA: TGTGCCACCAGCCCCACACCGGGACAGGGGGATGTTGAAGCTTTCTTT
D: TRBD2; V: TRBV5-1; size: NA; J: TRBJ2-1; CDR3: CACDSGGAKVEQFF; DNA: TGCGCCTGTGACAGCGGGGGGGCCAAGGTTGAGCAGTTCTTC
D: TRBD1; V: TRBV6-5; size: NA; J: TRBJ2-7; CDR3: CASTTTGDSYEQYF; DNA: TGTGCCAGCACCACAACAGGGGACTCCTACGAGCAGTACTTC
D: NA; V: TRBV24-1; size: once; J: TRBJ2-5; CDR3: CATSDLHSNQETQYF; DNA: TGTGCCACCAGTGATTTGCACAGCAACCAAGAGACCCAGTACTTC
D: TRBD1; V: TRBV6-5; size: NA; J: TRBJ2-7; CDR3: CASTRWTGNEQYF; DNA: TGTGCCAGCACCCGCTGGACAGGAAACGAGCAGTACTTC
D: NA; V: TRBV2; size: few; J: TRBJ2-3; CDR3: CASGREKDTQYF; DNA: TGTGCCAGCGGCAGGGAAAAGGATACGCAGTATTTT
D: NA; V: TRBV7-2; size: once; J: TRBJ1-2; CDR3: CASSGPINLGYTF; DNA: TGTGCCAGCAGCGGCCCAATTAATTTAGGCTACACCTTC
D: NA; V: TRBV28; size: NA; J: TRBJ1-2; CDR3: CASTPTGGRNYGYTF; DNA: TGTGCCAGCACCCCTACGGGGGGGCGCAACTATGGCTACACCTTC
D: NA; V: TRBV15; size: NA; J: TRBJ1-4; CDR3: CATSRDLTNEKLFF; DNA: TGTGCCACCAGCAGAGACCTAACTAATGAAAAACTGTTTTTT
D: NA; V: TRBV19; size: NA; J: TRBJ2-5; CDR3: CASSVTSGETQYF; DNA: TGTGCCAGTAGCGTGACTAGTGGAGAGACCCAGTACTTC
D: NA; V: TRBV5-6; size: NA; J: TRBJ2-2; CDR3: CASSFLTGELFF; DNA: TGTGCCAGCAGCTTTCTAACCGGGGAGCTGTTTTTT
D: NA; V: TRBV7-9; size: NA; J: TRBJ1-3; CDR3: CASSGRSNTIYF; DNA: TGTGCCAGCTCCGGGAGGTCGAACACCATATATTTT
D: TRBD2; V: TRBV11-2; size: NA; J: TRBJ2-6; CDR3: CASSLAGGGSGANVLTF; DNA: TGTGCCAGCAGCTTAGCTGGCGGGGGCTCTGGGGCCAACGTCCTGACTTTC
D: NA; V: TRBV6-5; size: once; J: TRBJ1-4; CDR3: CASSPGLWDEKLFF; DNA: TGTGCCAGCAGTCCGGGACTATGGGATGAAAAACTGTTTTTT
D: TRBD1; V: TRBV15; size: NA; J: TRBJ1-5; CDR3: CATSRRTGGNQPQHF; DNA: TGTGCCACCAGCAGAAGGACAGGGGGCAATCAGCCCCAGCATTTT
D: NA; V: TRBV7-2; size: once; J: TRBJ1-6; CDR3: CASSPGLRAINSPLHF; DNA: TGTGCCAGCAGCCCTGGTCTCAGGGCGATTAATTCACCCCTCCACTTT
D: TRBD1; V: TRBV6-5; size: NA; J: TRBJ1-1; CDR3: CASSYSSGGEAFF; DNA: TGTGCCAGCAGTTACTCGTCAGGGGGTGAAGCTTTCTTT
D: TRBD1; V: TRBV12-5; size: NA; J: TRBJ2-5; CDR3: CASGLDSRTGGQETQYF; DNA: TGTGCTAGTGGCCTCGACTCCCGGACAGGGGGACAAGAGACCCAGTACTTC
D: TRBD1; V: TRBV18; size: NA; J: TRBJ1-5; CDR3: CASAGTGGAGQPQHF; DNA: TGTGCCAGCGCCGGGACAGGGGGCGCGGGTCAGCCCCAGCATTTT
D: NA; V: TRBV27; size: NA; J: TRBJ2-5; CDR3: CASSRTRKETQYF; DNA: TGTGCCAGCAGCCGAACAAGAAAGGAGACCCAGTACTTC
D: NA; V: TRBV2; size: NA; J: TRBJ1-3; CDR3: CASSESVAGNTIYF; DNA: TGTGCCAGCAGTGAATCGGTGGCTGGAAACACCATATATTTT
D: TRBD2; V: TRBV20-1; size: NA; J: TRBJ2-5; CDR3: CSASEIASGGGATQYF; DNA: TGCAGTGCTAGTGAAATCGCTAGCGGGGGGGGCGCAACCCAGTACTTC
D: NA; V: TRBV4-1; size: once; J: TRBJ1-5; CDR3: CASSPRIDTGESQPQHF; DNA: TGCGCCAGCAGCCCCCGTATCGACACCGGCGAAAGTCAGCCCCAGCATTTT
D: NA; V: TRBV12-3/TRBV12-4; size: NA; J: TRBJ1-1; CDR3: CASTGLMNTEAFF; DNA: TGTGCCAGTACAGGGCTCATGAACACTGAAGCTTTCTTT
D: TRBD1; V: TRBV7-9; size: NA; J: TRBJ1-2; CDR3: CASSRGQGSNGYTF; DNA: TGTGCCAGCAGCAGGGGACAGGGGTCGAATGGCTACACCTTC